This T cell receptor beta chain derives from a study of regulatory T cells in long-lasting Graves disease. Time point here: persistent/refractory GD, antithyroid drugs over 5 years with positive TRAb. The TCR library was made from RNA extracted from PBMCs. The CDR3 covers 12 residues. Germline V gives CDR1 SGDLS, CDR2 YYNGEE. V was shortened by 3 bases and J by 6 bases, with 10 bases between the two germline ends. Library construction for TCR beta used iRepertoire HTBI primers and Arm-PCR of CDR3 regions. TCRdb analysed the multiplex PCR reads with MiXCR anew, one entry per CDR3 protein. This sample yields around 500,000 distinct CDR3 sequences, of which 20% are seen a single time; 7.8% belongs to the top ten.

The rearrangement links TRBV9 to TRBJ2-7, with D unresolved. The sample consisted of peripheral blood mononuclear cells (PBMCs), taken when the disease was refractory, from a patient treated with antithyroid drugs. The sequence derives from a female donor with Graves disease. In DNA form, the CDR3 reads TGTGCCAGCAGCGCCGGGTTCGGCGAGCAGTACTTC. It translates to CASSAGFGEQYF.